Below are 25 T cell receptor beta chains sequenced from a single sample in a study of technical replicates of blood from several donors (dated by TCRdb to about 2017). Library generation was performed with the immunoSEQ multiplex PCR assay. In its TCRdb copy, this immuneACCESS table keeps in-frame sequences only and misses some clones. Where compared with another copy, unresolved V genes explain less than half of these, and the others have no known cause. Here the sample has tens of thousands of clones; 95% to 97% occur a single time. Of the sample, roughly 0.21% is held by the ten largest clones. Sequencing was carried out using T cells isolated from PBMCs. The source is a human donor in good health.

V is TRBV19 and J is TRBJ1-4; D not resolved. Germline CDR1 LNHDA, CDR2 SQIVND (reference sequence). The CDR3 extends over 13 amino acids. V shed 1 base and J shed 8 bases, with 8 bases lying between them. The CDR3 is CASSIGSEEKLFF. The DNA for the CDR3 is TGTGCCAGTAGTATAGGGTCCGAGGAAAAACTGTTTTTT.

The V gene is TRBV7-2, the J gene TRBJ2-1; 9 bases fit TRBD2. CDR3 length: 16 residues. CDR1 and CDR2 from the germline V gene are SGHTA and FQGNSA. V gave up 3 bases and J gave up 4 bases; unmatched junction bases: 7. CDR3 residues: CASSLGSGGYYNEQFF. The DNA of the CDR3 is TGTGCCAGCAGCTTGGGTAGCGGGGGTTATTACAATGAGCAGTTCTTC.

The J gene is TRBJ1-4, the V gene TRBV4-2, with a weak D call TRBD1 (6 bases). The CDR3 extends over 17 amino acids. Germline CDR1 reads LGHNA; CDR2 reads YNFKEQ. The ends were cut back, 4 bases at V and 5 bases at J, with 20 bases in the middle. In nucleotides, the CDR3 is TGTGCCAGCAGCCCTACGGGACGATCTACAGGGAATGAAAAACTGTTTTTT. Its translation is CASSPTGRSTGNEKLFF.

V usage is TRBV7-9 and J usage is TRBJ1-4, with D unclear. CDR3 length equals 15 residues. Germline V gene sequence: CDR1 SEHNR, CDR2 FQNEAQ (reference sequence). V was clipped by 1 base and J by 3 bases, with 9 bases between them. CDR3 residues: CASSLVAYSNEKLFF. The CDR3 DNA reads TGTGCCAGCAGCTTAGTTGCATACTCTAATGAAAAACTGTTTTTT. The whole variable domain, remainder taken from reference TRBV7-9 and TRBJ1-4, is DTGVSQNPRHKITKRGQNVTFRCDPISEHNRLYWYRQTLGQGPEFLTYFQNEAQLEKSRLLSDRFSAERPKGSFSTLEIQRTEQGDSAMYLCASSLVAYSNEKLFFGSGTQLSVL.

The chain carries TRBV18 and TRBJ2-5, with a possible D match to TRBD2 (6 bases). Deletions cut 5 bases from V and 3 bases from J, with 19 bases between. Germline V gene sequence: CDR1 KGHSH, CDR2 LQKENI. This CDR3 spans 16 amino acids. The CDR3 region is CASSSGQGLQEETQYF. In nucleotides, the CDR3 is TGTGCCAGCTCAAGTGGGCAGGGACTCCAAGAAGAGACCCAGTACTTC.

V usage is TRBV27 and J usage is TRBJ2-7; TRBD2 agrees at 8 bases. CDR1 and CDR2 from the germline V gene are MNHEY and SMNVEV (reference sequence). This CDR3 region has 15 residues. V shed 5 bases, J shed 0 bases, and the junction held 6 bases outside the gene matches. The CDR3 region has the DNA TGTGCCAGCAGTCCAGGGAGCGGGAGCTCCTACGAGCAGTACTTC. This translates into CASSPGSGSSYEQYF.

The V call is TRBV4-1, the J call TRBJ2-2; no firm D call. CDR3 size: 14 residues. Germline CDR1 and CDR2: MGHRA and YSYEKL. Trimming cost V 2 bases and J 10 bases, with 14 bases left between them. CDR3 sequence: CASSQILVVEELFF. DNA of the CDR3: TGCGCCAGCAGCCAAATACTTGTAGTTGAGGAGCTGTTTTTT.

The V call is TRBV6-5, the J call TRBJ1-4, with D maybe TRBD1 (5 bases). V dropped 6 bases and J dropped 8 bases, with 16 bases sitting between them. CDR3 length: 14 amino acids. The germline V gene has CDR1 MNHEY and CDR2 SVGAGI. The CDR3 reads CASSRGDVREKLFF. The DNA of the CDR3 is TGTGCCAGCAGCCGGGGGGATGTACGAGAAAAACTGTTTTTT.

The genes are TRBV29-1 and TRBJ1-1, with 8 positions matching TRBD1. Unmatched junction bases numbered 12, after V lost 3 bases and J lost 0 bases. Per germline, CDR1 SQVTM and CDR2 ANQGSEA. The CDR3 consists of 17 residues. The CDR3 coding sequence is TGCAGCGTTGATTATCATCAGGGGGCGAAGATGAACACTGAAGCTTTCTTT. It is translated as CSVDYHQGAKMNTEAFF.

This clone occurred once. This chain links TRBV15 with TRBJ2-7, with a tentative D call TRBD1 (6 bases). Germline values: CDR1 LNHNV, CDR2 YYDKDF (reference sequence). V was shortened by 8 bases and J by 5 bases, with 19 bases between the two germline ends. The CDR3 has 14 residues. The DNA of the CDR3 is TGTGCCACCCATATGGTGGGTGGGGGCGACGAGCAGTACTTC. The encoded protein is CATHMVGGGDEQYF.

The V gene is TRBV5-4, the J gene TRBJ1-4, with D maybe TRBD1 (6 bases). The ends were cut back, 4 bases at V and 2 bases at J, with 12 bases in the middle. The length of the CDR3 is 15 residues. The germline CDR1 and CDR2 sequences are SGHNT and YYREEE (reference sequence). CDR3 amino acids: CASSRGAHTNEKLFF. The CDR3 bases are TGTGCCAGCAGCCGGGGGGCGCATACTAATGAAAAACTGTTTTTT.

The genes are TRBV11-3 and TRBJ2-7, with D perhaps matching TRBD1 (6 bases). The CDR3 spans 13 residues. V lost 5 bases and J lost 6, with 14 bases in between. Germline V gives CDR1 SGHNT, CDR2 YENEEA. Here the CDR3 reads CASSLSRGGEQYF. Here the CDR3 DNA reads TGTGCCAGCAGCCTGTCGCGAGGGGGCGAGCAGTACTTC. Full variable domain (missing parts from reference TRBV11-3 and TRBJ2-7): EAGVVQSPRYKIIEKKQPVAFWCNPISGHNTLYWYLQNLGQGPELLIRYENEEAVDDSQLPKDRFSAERLKGVDSTLKIQPAELGDSAVYLCASSLSRGGEQYFGPGTRLTVT.

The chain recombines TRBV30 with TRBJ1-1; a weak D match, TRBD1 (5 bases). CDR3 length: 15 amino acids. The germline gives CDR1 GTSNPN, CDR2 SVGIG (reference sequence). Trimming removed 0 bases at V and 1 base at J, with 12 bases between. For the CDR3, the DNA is TGTGCCTGGAGTGTATTGTTCAGGGAGAACACTGAAGCTTTCTTT. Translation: CAWSVLFRENTEAFF.

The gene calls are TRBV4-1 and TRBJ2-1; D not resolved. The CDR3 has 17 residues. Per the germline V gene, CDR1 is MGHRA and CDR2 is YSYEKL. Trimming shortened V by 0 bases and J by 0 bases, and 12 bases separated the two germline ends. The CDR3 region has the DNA TGCGCCAGCAGCCAAGATCGCGCTAGGAGCTCCTACAATGAGCAGTTCTTC. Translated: CASSQDRARSSYNEQFF.

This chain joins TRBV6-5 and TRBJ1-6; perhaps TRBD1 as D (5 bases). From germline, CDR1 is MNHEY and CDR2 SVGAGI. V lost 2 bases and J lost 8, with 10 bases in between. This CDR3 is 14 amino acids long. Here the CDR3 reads CASSYQGSHSPLHF. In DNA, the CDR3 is TGTGCCAGCAGTTACCAGGGTTCTCATTCACCCCTCCACTTT.

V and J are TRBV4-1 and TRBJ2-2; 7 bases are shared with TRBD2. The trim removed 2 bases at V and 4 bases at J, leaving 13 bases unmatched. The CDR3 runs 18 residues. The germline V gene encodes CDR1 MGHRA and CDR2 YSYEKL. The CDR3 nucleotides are TGCGCCAGCAGCCAAAACCAGTTGGGAGGGTCGGGCACCGGGGAGCTGTTTTTT. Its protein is CASSQNQLGGSGTGELFF.

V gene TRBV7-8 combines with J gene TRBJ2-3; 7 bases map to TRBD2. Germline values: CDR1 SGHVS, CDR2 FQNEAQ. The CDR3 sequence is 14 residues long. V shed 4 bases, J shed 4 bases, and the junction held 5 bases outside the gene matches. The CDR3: CASSSRLAADTQYF. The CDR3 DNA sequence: TGTGCCAGCAGCTCAAGACTAGCAGCAGATACGCAGTATTTT. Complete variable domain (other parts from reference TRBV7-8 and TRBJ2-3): GAGVSQSPRYKVAKRGQDVALRCDPISGHVSLFWYQQALGQGPEFLTYFQNEAQLDKSGLPSDRFFAERPEGSVSTLKIQRTQQEDSAVYLCASSSRLAADTQYFGPGTRLTVL.

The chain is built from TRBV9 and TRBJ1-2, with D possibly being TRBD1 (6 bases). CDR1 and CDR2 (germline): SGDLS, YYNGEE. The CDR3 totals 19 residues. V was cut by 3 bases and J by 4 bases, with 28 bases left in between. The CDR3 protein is CASSANTGNLLSGLYGYTF. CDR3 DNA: TGTGCCAGCAGCGCCAACACAGGGAATCTCCTATCCGGCCTCTATGGCTACACCTTC.

As DNA, the CDR3 is TGTGCCTGGAGTGTACCCCGGGGATGGTCAGAGACCCAGTACTTC. Translation: CAWSVPRGWSETQYF. This chain links TRBV30 with TRBJ2-5; perhaps TRBD2 as D (5 bases). The V and J ends lost 0 bases and 4 bases respectively, with 15 bases between them. CDR1 and CDR2 (germline): GTSNPN, SVGIG (reference sequence). The CDR3 has 15 amino acids.

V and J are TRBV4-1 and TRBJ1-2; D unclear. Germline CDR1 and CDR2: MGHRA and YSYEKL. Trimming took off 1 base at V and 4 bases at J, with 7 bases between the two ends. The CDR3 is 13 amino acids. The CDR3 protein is CASSQVNSYGYTF. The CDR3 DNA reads TGCGCCAGCAGCCAAGTTAATTCCTATGGCTACACCTTC.

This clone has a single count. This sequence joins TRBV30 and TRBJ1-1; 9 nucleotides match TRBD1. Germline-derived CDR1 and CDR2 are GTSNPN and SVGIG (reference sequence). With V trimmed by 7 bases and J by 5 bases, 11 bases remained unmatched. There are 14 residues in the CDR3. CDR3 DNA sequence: TGTGCCTCCCAGACTGGACAGGGGATGACTGAAGCTTTCTTT. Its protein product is CASQTGQGMTEAFF.

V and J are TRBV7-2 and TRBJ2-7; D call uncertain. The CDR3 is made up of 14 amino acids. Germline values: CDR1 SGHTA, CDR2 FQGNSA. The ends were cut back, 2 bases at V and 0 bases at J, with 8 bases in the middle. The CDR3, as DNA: TGTGCCAGCAGCTTATTCGGTAGCTCCTACGAGCAGTACTTC. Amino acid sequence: CASSLFGSSYEQYF.

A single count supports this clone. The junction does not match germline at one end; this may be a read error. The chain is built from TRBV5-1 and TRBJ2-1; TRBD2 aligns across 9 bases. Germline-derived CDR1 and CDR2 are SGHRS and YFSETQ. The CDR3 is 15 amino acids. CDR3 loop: CASRLGGGAYNEQFF. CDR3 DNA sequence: TGCGCCAGCAGGTTGGGCGGGGGGGCCTACAATGAGCAGTTCTTC.

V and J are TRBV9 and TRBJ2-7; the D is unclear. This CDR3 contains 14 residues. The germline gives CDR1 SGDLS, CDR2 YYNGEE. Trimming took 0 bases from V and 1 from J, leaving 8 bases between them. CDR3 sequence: CASSVEWRSYEQYF. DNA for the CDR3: TGTGCCAGCAGCGTAGAGTGGCGGTCCTACGAGCAGTACTTC.

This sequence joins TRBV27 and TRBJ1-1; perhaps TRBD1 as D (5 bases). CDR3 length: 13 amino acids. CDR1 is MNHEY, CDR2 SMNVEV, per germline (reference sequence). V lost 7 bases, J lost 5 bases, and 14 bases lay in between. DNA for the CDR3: TGTGCCAGCAAACTGGGGCTAGGGACTGAAGCTTTCTTT. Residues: CASKLGLGTEAFF.